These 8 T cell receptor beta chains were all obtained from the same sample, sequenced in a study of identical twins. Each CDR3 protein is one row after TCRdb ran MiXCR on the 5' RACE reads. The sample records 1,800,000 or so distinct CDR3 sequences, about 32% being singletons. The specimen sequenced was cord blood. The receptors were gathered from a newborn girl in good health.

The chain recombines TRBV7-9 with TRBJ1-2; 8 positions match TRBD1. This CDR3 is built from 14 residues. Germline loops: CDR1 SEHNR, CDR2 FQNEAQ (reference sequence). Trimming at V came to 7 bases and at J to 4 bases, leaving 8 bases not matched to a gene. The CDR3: CASTLTGQAYGYTF. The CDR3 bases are TGTGCCAGCACCCTCACGGGACAGGCCTATGGCTACACCTTC.

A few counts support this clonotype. The CDR3 spells CASSPRKATQYF. DNA of the CDR3: TGTGCCAGCAGCCCTCGAAAGGCTACGCAGTATTTT. The chain links TRBV3-1 to TRBJ2-3, with D uncertain. Per the germline V gene, CDR1 is LGHDT and CDR2 is YNNKEL (reference sequence). The ends were cut back, 4 bases at V and 8 bases at J, with 10 bases in the middle. The CDR3 extends over 12 amino acids.

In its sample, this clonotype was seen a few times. In DNA form, the CDR3 reads TGTGCCAGCAGCTTAGAGGCCACTAGCCTTGAGCAGTTCTTC. Its protein product is CASSLEATSLEQFF. The V gene is TRBV7-9, the J gene TRBJ2-1; weak D call: TRBD2 (6 bases). V was cut by 1 base and J by 9 bases, with 13 bases left in between. There are 14 residues in the CDR3. CDR1 and CDR2 (germline): SEHNR, FQNEAQ (reference sequence).

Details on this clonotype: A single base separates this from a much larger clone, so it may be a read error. The CDR3 region has the DNA TGTGCCAGCAGCCAAGATAACAGGGAAAACATTCGGTACTTC. Its protein product is CASSQDNRENIRYF. This chain links TRBV4-2 with TRBJ2-4; a weak D match, TRBD1 (6 bases). The CDR3 is made up of 14 amino acids. Germline values: CDR1 LGHNA, CDR2 YNFKEQ.

The CDR3 reads CASSFLRDGYTF. The CDR3 bases are TGTGCCAGCAGCTTCCTAAGGGACGGCTACACCTTC. The rearrangement uses TRBV5-8 and TRBJ1-2; tentative D call: TRBD1 (5 bases). Trimming took 2 bases from V and 8 from J, leaving 10 bases between them. The CDR3 extends over 12 amino acids. CDR1 SGHTS and CDR2 YDEGEE come from the germline V gene.

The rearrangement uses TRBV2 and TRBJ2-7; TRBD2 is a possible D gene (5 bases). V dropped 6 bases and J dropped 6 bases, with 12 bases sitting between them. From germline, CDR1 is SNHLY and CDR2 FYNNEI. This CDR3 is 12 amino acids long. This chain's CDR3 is CASRRTPPEQYF. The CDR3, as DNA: TGTGCCAGCAGGAGGACTCCCCCCGAGCAGTACTTC. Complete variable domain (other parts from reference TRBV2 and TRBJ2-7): EPEVTQTPSHQVTQMGQEVILRCVPISNHLYFYWYRQILGQKVEFLVSFYNNEISEKSEIFDDQFSVERPDGSNFTLKIRSTKLEDSAMYFCASRRTPPEQYFGPGTRLTVT.

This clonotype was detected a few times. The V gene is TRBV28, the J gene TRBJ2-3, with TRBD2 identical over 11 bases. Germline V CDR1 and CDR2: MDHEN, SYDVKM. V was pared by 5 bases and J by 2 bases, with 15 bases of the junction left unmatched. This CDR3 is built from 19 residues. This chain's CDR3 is CASSTPRVGSGRDTDTQYF. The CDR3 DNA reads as TGTGCCAGCAGTACCCCGCGTGTTGGTAGCGGGAGGGACACAGATACGCAGTATTTT.

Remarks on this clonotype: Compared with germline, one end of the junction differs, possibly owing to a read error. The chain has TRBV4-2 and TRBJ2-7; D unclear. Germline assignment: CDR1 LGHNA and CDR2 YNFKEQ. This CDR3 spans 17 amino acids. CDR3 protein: CASSQVYLDGRSCEQYF. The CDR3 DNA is TGTGCCAGCAGCCAAGTATATCTTGACGGGCGCTCCTGCGAGCAGTACTTC.